This T cell receptor beta chain was found in a study of regulatory T cells in long-lasting Graves disease. Study overall: Over 5 years on antithyroid drugs plus positive TSH receptor antibodies marked Graves' disease as persistent.

The time point denotes: persistent/refractory GD, antithyroid drugs over 5 years with positive TRAb. From RNA extracted from PBMCs, the TCR library was made. All patients originated from an endocrinology department located in Xi'an, China. Building the TCR beta libraries relied on iRepertoire HTBI primers, and CDR3 regions underwent Arm-PCR. TCRdb reprocessed the multiplex PCR reads with MiXCR, giving one entry per CDR3 protein. The sample lists 650,000 to 700,000 distinct CDR3 sequences; around 30% were seen once. Germline CDR1 MNHEY, CDR2 SMNVEV (reference sequence). The CDR3 has 11 residues. The V gene lost 4 bases and the J gene lost 13 bases, with 11 bases spanning the gap.

Sequences were derived from peripheral blood mononuclear cells (PBMCs), sampled when the disease was refractory, from a patient treated with antithyroid drugs. V gene TRBV27 combines with J gene TRBJ2-4; no firm D call. The receptor was isolated from a female donor with Graves disease. Written as DNA, the CDR3 is TGTGCCAGCAGTTCCCGTGACCTCCAGTACTTC. Amino acid sequence: CASSSRDLQYF.